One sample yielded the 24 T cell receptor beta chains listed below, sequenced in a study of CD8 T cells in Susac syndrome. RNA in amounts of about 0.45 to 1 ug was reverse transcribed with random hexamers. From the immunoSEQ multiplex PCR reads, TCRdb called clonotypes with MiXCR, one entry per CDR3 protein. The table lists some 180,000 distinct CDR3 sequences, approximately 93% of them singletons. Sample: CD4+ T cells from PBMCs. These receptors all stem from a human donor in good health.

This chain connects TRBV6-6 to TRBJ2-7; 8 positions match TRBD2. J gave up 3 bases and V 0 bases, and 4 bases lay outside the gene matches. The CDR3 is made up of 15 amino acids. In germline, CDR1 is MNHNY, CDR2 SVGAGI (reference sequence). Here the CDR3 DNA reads TGTGCCAGCAGTTACTCTAGCGGGGTCGGCTACGAGCAGTACTTC. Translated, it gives CASSYSSGVGYEQYF.

The CDR3 region has the DNA TGCGCTGAGGACGGGTTGGGGAATGAGCAGTTCTTC. The encoded protein is CAEDGLGNEQFF. This chain uses TRBV23-1 with TRBJ2-1; D not certain. TRBV23-1 qualifies as an ORF whose function is uncertain. The CDR3 has 12 amino acids.

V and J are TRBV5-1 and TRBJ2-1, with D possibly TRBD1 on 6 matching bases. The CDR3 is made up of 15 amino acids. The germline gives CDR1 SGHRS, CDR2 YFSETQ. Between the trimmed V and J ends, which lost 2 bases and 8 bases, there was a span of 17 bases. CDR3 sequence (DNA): TGCGCCAGCAGCTTTGGGCGACAGGTGTTCGATGAGCAGTTCTTC. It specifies CASSFGRQVFDEQFF. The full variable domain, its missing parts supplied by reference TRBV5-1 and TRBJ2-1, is KAGVTQTPRYLIKTRGQQVTLSCSPISGHRSVSWYQQTPGQGLQFLFEYFSETQRNKGNFPGRFSGRQFSNSRSEMNVSTLELGDSALYLCASSFGRQVFDEQFFGPGTRLTVL.

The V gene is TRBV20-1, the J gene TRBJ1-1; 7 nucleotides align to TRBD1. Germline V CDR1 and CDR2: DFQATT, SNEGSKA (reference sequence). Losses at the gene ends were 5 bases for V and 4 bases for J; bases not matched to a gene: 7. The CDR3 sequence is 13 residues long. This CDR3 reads CSAELGGPTEAFF. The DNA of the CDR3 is TGCAGTGCTGAATTAGGGGGCCCCACTGAAGCTTTCTTT.

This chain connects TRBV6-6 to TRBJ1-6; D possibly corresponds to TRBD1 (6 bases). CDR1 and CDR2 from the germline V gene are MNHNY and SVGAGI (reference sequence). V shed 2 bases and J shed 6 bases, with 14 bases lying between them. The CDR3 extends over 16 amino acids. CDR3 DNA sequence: TGTGCCAGCAGTTACCCTTACAGGGTTCGTAATTCACCCCTCCACTTT. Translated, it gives CASSYPYRVRNSPLHF.

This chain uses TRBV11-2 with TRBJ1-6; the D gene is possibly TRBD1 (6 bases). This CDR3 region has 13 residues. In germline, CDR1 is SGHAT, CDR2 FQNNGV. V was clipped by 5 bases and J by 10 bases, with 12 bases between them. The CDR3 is CASSVTGGSPLHF. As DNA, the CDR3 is TGTGCCAGCAGCGTGACAGGAGGGTCACCCCTCCACTTT.

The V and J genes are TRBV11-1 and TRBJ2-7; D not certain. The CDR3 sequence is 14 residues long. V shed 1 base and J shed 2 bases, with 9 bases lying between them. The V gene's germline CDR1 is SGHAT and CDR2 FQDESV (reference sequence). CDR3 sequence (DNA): TGTGCCAGCAGCTTAGGCGAAGGCCCCTACGAGCAGTACTTC. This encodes CASSLGEGPYEQYF.

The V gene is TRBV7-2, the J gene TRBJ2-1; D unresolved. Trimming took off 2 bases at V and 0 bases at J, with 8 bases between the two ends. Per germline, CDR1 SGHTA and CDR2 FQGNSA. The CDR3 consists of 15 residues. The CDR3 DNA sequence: TGTGCCAGCAGCTTACTACAGAGCTCCTACAATGAGCAGTTCTTC. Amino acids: CASSLLQSSYNEQFF. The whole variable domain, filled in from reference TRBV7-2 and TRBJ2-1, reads GAGVSQSPSNKVTEKGKDVELRCDPISGHTALYWYRQSLGQGLEFLIYFQGNSAPDKSGLPSDRFSAERTGGSVSTLTIQRTQQEDSAVYLCASSLLQSSYNEQFFGPGTRLTVL.

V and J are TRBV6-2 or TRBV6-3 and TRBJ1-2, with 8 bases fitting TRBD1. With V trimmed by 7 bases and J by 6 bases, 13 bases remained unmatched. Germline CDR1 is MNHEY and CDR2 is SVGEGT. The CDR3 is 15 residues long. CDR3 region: CASKGRTGRRNGYTF. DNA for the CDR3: TGTGCCAGCAAAGGACGGACAGGGCGGAGGAATGGCTACACCTTC.

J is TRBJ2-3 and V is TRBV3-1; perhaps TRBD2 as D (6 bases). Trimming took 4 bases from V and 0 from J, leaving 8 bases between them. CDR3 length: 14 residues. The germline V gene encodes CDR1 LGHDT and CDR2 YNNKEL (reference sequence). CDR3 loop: CASSLGTSTDTQYF. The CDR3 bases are TGTGCCAGCAGCCTCGGGACTAGCACAGATACGCAGTATTTT.

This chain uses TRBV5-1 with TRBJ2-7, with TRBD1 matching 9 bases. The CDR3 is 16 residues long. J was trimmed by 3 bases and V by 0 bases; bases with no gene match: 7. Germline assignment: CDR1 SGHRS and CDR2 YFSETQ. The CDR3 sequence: CASSLGTGAMFYEQYV. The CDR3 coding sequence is TGCGCCAGCAGCTTGGGGACAGGGGCAATGTTCTACGAGCAGTACGTC.

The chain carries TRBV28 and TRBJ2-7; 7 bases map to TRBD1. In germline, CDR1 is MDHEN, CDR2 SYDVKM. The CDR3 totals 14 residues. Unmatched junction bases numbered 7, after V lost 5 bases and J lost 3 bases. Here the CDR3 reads CASSPSTGRYEQYV. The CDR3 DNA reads TGTGCCAGCAGTCCCTCGACAGGGCGCTACGAGCAGTACGTC.

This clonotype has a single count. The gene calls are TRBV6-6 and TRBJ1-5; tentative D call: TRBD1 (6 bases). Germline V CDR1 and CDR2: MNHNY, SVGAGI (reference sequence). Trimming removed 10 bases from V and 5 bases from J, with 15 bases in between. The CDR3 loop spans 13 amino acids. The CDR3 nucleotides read TGTGCCACCTCTAGGGGGGCCGATCAGCCCCAGCATTTT. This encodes CATSRGADQPQHF.

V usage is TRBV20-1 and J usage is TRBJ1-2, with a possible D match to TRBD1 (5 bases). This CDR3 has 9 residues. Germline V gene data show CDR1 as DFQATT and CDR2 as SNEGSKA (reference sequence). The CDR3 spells CTAEGGYTF. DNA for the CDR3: TGCACCGCGGAGGGGGGCTACACCTTC.

CDR3 sequence: CASSQNRDTLTQPQHF. CDR3 coding DNA: TGTGCCAGCAGCCAGAATCGGGACACCTTAACCCAGCCCCAGCATTTT. J is TRBJ1-5 and V is TRBV3-1, with D maybe TRBD1 (6 bases). V was cut by 3 bases and J by 7 bases, with 19 bases left in between. CDR3 length: 16 residues. CDR1 is LGHDT, CDR2 YNNKEL, per germline (reference sequence).

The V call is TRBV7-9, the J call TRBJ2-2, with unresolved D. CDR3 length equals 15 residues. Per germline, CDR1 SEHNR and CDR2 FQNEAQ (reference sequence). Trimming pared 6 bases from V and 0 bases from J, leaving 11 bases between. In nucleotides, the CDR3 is TGTGCCAGCAGTTCTAATCTCCCGAACACCGGGGAGCTGTTTTTT. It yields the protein CASSSNLPNTGELFF.

In DNA, the CDR3 is TGTGCCAGCAGTGAAGACAGGGCCCAAGAGACCCAGTACTTC. Its translation: CASSEDRAQETQYF. The chain couples TRBV12-3 or TRBV12-4 to TRBJ2-5; 7 bases align to TRBD1. The CDR3 is 14 amino acids. The ends lost 5 bases at V and 1 base at J; junction bases unmatched: 4.

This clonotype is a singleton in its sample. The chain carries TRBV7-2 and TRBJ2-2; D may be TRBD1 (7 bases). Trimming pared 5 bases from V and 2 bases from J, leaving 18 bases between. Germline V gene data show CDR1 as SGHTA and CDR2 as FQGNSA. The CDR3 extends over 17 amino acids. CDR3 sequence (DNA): TGTGCCAGCAGCCCAGGGGGGCGGGGAGCCAACACCGGGGAGCTGTTTTTT. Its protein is CASSPGGRGANTGELFF.

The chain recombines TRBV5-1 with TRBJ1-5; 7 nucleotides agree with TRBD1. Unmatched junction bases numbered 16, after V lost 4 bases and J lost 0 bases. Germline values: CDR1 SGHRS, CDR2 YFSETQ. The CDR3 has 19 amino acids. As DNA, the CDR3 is TGCGCCAGCAGCCTCGACCAAACCGGGACAGAGCATAGCAATCAGCCCCAGCATTTT. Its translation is CASSLDQTGTEHSNQPQHF.

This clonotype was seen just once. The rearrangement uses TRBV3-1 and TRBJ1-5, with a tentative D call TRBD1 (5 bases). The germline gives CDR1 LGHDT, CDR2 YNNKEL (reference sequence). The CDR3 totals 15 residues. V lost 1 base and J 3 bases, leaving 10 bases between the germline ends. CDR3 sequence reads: CASSQGRADNQPQHF. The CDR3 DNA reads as TGTGCCAGCAGCCAAGGCAGGGCAGACAATCAGCCCCAGCATTTT.

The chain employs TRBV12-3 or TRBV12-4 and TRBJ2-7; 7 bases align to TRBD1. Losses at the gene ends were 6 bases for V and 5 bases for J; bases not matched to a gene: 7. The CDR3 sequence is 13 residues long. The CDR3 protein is CASSRGGSDEQYV. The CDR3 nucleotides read TGTGCCAGCAGCCGAGGGGGCAGTGACGAGCAGTACGTC.

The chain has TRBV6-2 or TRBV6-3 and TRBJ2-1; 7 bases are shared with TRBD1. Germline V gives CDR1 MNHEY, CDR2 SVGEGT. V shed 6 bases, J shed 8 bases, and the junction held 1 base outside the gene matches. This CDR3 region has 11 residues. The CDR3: CASRTGDEQFF. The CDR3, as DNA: TGTGCCAGCAGAACAGGGGATGAGCAGTTCTTC.

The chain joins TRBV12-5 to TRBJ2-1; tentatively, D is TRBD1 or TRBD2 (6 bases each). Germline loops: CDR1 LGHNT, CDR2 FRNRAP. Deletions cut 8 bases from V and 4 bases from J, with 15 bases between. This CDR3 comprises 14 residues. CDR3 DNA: TGTGCTAGTTCGCGGGACACATCATACAATGAGCAGTTCTTC. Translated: CASSRDTSYNEQFF. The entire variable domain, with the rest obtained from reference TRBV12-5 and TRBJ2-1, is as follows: DARVTQTPRHKVTEMGQEVTMRCQPILGHNTVFWYRQTMMQGLELLAYFRNRAPLDDSGMPKDRFSAEMPDATLATLKIQPSEPRDSAVYFCASSRDTSYNEQFFGPGTRLTVL.

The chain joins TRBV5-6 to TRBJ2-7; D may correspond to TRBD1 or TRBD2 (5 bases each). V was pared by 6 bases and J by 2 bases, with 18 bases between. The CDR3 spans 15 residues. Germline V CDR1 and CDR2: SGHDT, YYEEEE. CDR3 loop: CASTTEGTLPYEQYV. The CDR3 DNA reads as TGTGCCAGCACCACCGAGGGGACCCTCCCCTACGAGCAGTACGTC.